The text below deals with one T cell receptor beta chain. Its antigen remains unknown. Other DNA sequences in this specimen translate into the identical CDR3. V lost 4 bases, J lost 4 bases, and 14 bases lay in between. This CDR3 comprises 15 residues. Germline-derived CDR1 and CDR2 are SGHNT and YYREEE (reference sequence). The PCR contained 60 Vbeta and 13 Jbeta primers. The method was immunoSEQ multiplex PCR; TCRdb's version includes in-frame clones alone and lacks a portion of them. The table has about 150,000 clones, 70% to 90% seen once. The sample is drawn from a study of cytomegalovirus exposure and HLA in healthy donors. Broader study findings: Associated with HLA alleles at 0.05 false discovery rate in a later analysis were some 16,000 TCR beta sequences. Some segments of the V type, notably TRBV6-2 and TRBV6-3, were excluded as indistinguishable. Across all donors, roughly uniform sequencing depth was an assumption of the presence/absence analyses.

The sequenced sample was PBMCs. The receptor comes from a male donor in good health and CMV-seronegative. V gene TRBV5-4 combines with J gene TRBJ2-2, with D hard to call. Written as DNA, the CDR3 is TGTGCCAGCAGCCCCTCAGGCAGACCCACCGGGGAGCTGTTTTTT. It yields the protein CASSPSGRPTGELFF.